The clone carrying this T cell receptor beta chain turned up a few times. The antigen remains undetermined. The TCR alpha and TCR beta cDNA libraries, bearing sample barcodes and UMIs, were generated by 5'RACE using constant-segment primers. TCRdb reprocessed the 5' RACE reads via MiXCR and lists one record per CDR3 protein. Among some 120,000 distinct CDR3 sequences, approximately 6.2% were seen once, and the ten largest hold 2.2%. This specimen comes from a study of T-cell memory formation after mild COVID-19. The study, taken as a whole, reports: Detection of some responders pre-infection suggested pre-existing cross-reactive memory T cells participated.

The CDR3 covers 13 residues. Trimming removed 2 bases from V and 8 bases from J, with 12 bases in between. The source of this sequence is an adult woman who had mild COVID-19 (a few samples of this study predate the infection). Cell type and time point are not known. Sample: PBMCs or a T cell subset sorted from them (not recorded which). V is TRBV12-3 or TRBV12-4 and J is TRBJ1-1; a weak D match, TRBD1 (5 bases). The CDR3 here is CASSLWGGTEAFF. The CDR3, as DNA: TGTGCCAGCAGTTTATGGGGGGGAACCGAAGCTTTCTTT.